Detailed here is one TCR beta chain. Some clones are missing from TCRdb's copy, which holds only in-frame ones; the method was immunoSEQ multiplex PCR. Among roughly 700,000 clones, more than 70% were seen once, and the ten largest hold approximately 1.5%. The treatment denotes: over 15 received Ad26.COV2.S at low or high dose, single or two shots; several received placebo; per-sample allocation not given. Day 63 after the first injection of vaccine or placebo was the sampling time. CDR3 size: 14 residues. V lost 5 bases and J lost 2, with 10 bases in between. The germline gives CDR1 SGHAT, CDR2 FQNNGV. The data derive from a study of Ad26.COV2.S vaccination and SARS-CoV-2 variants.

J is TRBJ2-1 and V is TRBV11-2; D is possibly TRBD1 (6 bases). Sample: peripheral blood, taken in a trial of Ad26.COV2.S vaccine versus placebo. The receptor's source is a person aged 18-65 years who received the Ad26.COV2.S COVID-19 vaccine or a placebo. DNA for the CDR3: TGTGCCAGCAGCCTAGGGACACCCTACAATGAGCAGTTCTTC. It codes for CASSLGTPYNEQFF.